Listed below are T cell receptor beta chains from one sample, sequenced in a study of metastatic and nonmetastatic thyroid tumors. MiXCR was used by TCRdb to re-call the PCR reads. The repertoire consists of about 27,000 clones, with approximately 15% occurring once and the leading ten covering under 7.5%. Sequenced material: blood. The receptor set was obtained from a male donor with papillary thyroid cancer or a benign thyroid nodule (not recorded which). Some clones in this sample may be carry-over from other donors' samples. Both conserved end residues are part of each CDR3. The D gene is left open where the match is weak. Clone size is given for some rows only: seen once, a few or many times, or a class if the clone is expanded.

d_gene,v_gene,abundance,j_gene,len,CDR3nt,CDR3aa
TRBD1,TRBV20-1,many,TRBJ1-6,13,TGCAGTGCAAGGGACAGGGGTAGTTCACCCCTCCACTTT,CSARDRGSSPLHF
TRBD1,TRBV10-2,few,TRBJ2-7,13,TGCGCCAGTAGGACAGGAGGTGTCTACGAGCAGTACTTC,CASRTGGVYEQYF
-,TRBV19,many,TRBJ2-3,15,TGTGCCAGTAGTATAGATTTGGGGGGCCCAGATACGCAGTATTTT,CASSIDLGGPDTQYF
TRBD1,TRBV19,many,TRBJ2-5,14,TGTGCCAGTAGTATAGGAGGGGGCGCGGAGACCCAGTACTTC,CASSIGGGAETQYF
TRBD1,TRBV11-2,many,TRBJ1-1,16,TGTGCCAGCAGTAGGACAGGGGGCTTAGTGAACACTGAAGCTTTCTTT,CASSRTGGLVNTEAFF
-,TRBV27,many,TRBJ2-3,13,TGTGCCAGCAGTTTTACCCTTGAGGATACGCAGTATTTT,CASSFTLEDTQYF
TRBD1,TRBV5-1,many,TRBJ2-3,14,TGCGCCAGCAGCCCGGGGACAGGGAGAGATACGCAGTATTTT,CASSPGTGRDTQYF
-,TRBV19,few,TRBJ1-2,16,TGTGCCAGTAGTATAGATTCGGGTAGGCCCAACTATGGCTACACCTTC,CASSIDSGRPNYGYTF
-,TRBV3-1,many,TRBJ1-2,15,TGTGCCAGCAGCCAAGATGGGACCGCTCCGCGGGGCTACACCTTC,CASSQDGTAPRGYTF
-,TRBV7-9,many,TRBJ1-4,13,TGTGCCAGCAGCTTAGTTAGGGCCGAAAAACTGTTTTTT,CASSLVRAEKLFF
-,TRBV10-3,many,TRBJ2-7,14,TGTGCCATCAAACCCGACAGAGGGTTGGACGAGCAGTACTTC,CAIKPDRGLDEQYF
-,TRBV7-9,many,TRBJ2-7,15,TGTGCCAGCAGCTCCGGGGGCCACAGGGGCTACGAGCAGTACTTC,CASSSGGHRGYEQYF
TRBD2,TRBV20-1,-,TRBJ2-1,18,TGCAGTGCTCGACCCTGGGGTAGCGGGAGTCGATCCTACAATGAGCAGTTCTTC,CSARPWGSGSRSYNEQFF
-,TRBV20-1,-,TRBJ1-5,13,TGCAGTGCTAAACGGGACACCGATCAGCCCCAACATTTT,CSAKRDTDQPQHF
-,TRBV7-2,many,TRBJ2-5,21,-,CASSHEWDNTMSSSSDNEQFF
-,TRBV5-1,-,TRBJ2-7,17,TGCGCCAGCAGCTCGAGTAGCGACAGGACCCTTTCCTACGAGCAGTACTTC,CASSSSSDRTLSYEQYF
-,TRBV20-1,few,TRBJ2-2,13,TGCAGTGCTAGGGTGCCGAACACCGGGGAGCTGTTTTTT,CSARVPNTGELFF
TRBD2,TRBV10-1,-,TRBJ2-7,13,TGCGCCAGCAGTGAAGGGGACTACTACGAGCAGTACTTC,CASSEGDYYEQYF
-,TRBV20-1,-,TRBJ1-1,11,TGCAGTGCTAGTGAGGGGACTGAAGCTTTCTTT,CSASEGTEAFF
TRBD2,TRBV9,many,TRBJ2-1,14,TGTGCCAGCAGCGTAATAGCGGGATCCGAGGAGCAGTTCTTC,CASSVIAGSEEQFF
-,TRBV2,many,TRBJ2-5,15,TGTGCCAGACAGGCGGATCTCGGCAACCAAGAGACCCAGTACTTC,CARQADLGNQETQYF
-,TRBV11-3,few,TRBJ1-1,15,TGTGCCAGCAGCTTAGAGGGGCTAGTGAACACTGAAGCTTTCTTT,CASSLEGLVNTEAFF
-,TRBV5-1,-,TRBJ2-7,12,TGCGCCAGCCGCGCAGGGGAGCACGAGCAGTACTTC,CASRAGEHEQYF
-,TRBV2,many,TRBJ2-3,14,TGCGCCAGCAGTGCGACGGGAAGTACAGATACGCAGTATTTT,CASSATGSTDTQYF